The clone carrying this T cell receptor beta chain was observed at least ten times. Its antigen remains unidentified. After constant-region reverse-primer amplification, full-length variable regions underwent semi-nested PCR with Nested Universal Primer A. TCRdb reprocessed the 5' RACE reads with MiXCR, giving one entry per CDR3 protein. The sample yields 35,000 to 50,000 distinct CDR3 sequences, roughly 20% seen once. Study-wide findings and caveats: Greatest tumor Treg TCR overlap was with tumor naive CD4+ cells. Larger-cohort validation covered only one TCR beta V-J rearrangement. The TCR gene usage of tumor memory CD4+ T cells clustered together with blood and lymph node memory CD4+ cells and with lymph node naive CD4+ cells.

Cells sorted as Tregs were CD4+, CD25+ and CD127-/low. The CDR3 length is 14 residues. CDR1 is MNHEY and CDR2 is SMNVEV in the germline V gene (reference sequence). The V gene lost 7 bases and the J gene lost 7 bases, with 17 bases spanning the gap. The sequence was obtained from a female donor with breast cancer. Sequencing was performed on Tregs sorted from a lymph node. V usage is TRBV27 and J usage is TRBJ1-5, with D maybe TRBD1 (6 bases). The CDR3 reads CASKKTGYGQPQHF. The CDR3 DNA sequence: TGTGCCAGCAAAAAAACAGGGTACGGCCAGCCCCAGCATTTT.